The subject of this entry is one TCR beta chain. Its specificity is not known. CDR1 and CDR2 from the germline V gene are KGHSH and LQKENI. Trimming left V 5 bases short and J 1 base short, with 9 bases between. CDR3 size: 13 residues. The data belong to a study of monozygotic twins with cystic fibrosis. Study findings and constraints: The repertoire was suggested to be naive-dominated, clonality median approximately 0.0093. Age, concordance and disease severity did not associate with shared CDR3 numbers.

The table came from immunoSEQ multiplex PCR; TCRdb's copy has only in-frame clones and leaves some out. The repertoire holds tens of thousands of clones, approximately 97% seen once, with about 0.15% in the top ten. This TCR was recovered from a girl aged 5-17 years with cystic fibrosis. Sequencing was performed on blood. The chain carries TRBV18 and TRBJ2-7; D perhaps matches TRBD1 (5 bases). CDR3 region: CASSRGISYEQYF. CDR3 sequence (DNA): TGTGCCAGCTCAAGGGGTATATCCTACGAGCAGTACTTC. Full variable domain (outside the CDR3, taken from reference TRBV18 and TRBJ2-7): NAGVMQNPRHLVRRRGQEARLRCSPMKGHSHVYWYRQLPEEGLKFMVYLQKENIIDESGMPKERFSAEFPKEGPSILRIQQVVRGDSAAYFCASSRGISYEQYFGPGTRLTVT.